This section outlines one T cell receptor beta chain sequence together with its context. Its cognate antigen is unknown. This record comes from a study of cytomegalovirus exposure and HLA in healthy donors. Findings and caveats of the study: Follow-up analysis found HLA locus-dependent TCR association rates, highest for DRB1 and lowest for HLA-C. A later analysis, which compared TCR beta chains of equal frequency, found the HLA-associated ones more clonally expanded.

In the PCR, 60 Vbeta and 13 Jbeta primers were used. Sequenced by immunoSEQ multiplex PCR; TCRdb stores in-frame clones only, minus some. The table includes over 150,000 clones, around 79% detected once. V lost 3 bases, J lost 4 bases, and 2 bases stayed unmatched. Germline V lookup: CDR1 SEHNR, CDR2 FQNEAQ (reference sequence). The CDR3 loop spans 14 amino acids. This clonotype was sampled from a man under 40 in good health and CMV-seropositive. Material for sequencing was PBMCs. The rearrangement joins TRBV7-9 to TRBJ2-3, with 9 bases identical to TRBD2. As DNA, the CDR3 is TGTGCCAGCAGCTTTGCGGGAGGGCCAGATACGCAGTATTTT. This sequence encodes CASSFAGGPDTQYF.